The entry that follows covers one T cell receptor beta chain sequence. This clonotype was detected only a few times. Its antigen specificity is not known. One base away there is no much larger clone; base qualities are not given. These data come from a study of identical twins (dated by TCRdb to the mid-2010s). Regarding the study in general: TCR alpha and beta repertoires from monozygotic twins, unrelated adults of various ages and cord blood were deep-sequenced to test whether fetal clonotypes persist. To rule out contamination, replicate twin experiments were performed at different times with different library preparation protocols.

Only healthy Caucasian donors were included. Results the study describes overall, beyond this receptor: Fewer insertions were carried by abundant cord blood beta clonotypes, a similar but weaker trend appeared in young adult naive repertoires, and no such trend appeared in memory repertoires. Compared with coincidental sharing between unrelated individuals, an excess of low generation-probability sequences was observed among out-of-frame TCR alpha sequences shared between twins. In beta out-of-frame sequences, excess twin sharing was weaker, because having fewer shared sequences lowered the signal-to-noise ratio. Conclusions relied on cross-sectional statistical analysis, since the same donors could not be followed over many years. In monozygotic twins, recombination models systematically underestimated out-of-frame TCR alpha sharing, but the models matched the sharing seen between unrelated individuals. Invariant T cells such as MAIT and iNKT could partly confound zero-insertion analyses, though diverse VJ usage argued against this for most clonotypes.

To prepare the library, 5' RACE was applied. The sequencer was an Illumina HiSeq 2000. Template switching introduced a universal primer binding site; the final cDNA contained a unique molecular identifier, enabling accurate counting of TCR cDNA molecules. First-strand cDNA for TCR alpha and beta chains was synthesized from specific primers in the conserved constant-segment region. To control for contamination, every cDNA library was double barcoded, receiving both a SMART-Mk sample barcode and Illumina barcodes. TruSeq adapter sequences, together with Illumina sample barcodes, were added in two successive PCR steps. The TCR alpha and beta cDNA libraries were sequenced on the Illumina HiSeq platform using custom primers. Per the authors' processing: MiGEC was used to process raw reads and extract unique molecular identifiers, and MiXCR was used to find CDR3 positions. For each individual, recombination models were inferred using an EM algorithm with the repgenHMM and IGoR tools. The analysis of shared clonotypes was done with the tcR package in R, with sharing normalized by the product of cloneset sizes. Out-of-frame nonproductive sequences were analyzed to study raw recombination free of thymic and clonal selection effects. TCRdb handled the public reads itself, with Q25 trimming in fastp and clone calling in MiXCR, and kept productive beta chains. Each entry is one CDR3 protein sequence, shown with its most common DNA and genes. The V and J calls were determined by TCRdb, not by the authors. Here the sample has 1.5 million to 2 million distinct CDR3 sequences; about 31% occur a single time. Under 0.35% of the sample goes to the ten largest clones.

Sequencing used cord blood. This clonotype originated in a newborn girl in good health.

The CDR3 protein: CASGLPSRDSDSNYGYTF. At the DNA level, the sequence is TGTGCTAGTGGTCTGCCCTCCCGGGACAGTGATTCTAACTATGGCTACACCTTC. The chain is made from TRBV12-5 and TRBJ1-2; 7 junctional bases match TRBD1. The germline V gene provides CDR1 LGHNT and CDR2 FRNRAP. Compared with germline, V lacks 5 bases and J lacks 0 bases; bases without a gene match: 15. Its CDR3 holds 18 amino acids, cysteine through phenylalanine. The CDR3 DNA has 54 bases and is translated from base 1.